This TCR beta chain comes out of a study of CD8+CD57+ T cells in acquired aplastic anemia. The study's findings and limits: Patients and controls were found to share twenty-nine CD8+ CDR3 sequences.

Of note for this clonotype: Antigen unknown.

Profiles of TCR beta VDJ and CDR3 were generated from a genomic DNA template. TCRdb re-called the reads through MiXCR, storing one row per CDR3 protein. The profile shows about 40,000 distinct CDR3 sequences, approximately 63% of them singletons. Individuals selected for sequencing had exhibited CD8+CD57+ cell expansion on flow cytometry. Patients had received no therapy at the time of blood sampling. What was sequenced was sorted CD4+, CD8+, or CD8+CD57+ T cells (not recorded which) from PBMCs. The origin of this receptor is a human donor with aplastic anemia.

CDR3 nucleotide sequence: TGTGCCAGCAGTTACTTCTCGGGCTACGAGCAGTACTTC. As protein: CASSYFSGYEQYF. The chain carries TRBV6-5 and TRBJ2-7; unclear D gene. The CDR3 consists of 13 residues. Deletions cut 1 base from V and 3 bases from J, with 7 bases between. Germline-derived CDR1 and CDR2 are MNHEY and SVGAGI.